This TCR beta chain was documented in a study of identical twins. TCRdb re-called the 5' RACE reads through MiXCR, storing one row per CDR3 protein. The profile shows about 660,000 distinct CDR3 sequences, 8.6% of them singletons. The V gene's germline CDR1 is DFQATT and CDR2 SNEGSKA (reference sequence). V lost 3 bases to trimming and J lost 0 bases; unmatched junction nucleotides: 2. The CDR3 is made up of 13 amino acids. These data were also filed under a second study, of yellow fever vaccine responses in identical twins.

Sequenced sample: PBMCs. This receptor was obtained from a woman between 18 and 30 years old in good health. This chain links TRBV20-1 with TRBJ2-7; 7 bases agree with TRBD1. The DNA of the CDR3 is TGCAGTGCTAGGACAGGGACCTCCTACGAGCAGTACTTC. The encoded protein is CSARTGTSYEQYF.